This T cell receptor beta chain was observed in a study of identical twins. Germline V lookup: CDR1 SQVTM, CDR2 ANQGSEA. The CDR3 has 12 residues. Trimming cost V 4 bases and J 7 bases; bases outside gene matches: 3. This clonotype has just a few counts. TCRdb re-called the 5' RACE reads with MiXCR, one entry per CDR3 protein. Among some 500,000 distinct CDR3 sequences listed, approximately 14% were seen once. The same data also went into a second study, on yellow fever vaccine responses in identical twins.

The chain uses TRBV29-1 and TRBJ1-2; the match to TRBD1 covers 10 bases. The sample consisted of CD4+ T cells sorted from blood. The clonotype comes from a woman between 18 and 29 years old in good health. In nucleotides, the CDR3 is TGCAGCGTTGGACAGGGGGCGCCTGGCTACACCTTC. Amino acids: CSVGQGAPGYTF.